Described below is a single T cell receptor (beta chain) sequence and its context. Germline V CDR1 and CDR2: MNHEY, SVGAGI. CDR3 length: 16 residues. The ends lost 4 bases at V and 4 bases at J; junction bases unmatched: 9. The repertoire was sequenced with immunoSEQ multiplex PCR; TCRdb's copy has only in-frame clones and lacks some. The sample gives under 150,000 clones, around 80% of which show up once; approximately 4.2% is in the top ten. The sample comes from a study of blood T cell repertoires in COVID-19. Study-wide context: COVID-19 samples from acute and convalescent phases originated in the United States, Italy and Spain.

The chain has TRBV6-5 and TRBJ1-2; TRBD1 matches at 10 bases. The receptor comes from a woman over 75 with acute or convalescent COVID-19. The sequenced material came from peripheral blood. CDR3 region: CASSSPGQGGLYGYTF. The CDR3 DNA sequence: TGTGCCAGCAGTTCCCCTGGACAGGGGGGCCTCTATGGCTACACCTTC.